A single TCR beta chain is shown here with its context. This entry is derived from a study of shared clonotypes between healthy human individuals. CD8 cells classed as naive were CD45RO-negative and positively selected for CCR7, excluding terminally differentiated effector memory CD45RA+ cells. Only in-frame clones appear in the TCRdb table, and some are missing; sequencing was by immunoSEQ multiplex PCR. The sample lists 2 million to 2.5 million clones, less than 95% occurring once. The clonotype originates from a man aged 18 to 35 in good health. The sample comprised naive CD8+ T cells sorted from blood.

CDR3 protein: CASSQQYSGHQETQYF. The CDR3, as DNA: TGCGCCAGCAGCCAACAGTATAGCGGGCACCAAGAGACCCAGTACTTC. The V gene is TRBV4-1, the J gene TRBJ2-5; TRBD2 agrees at 7 bases. The germline CDR1 and CDR2 sequences are MGHRA and YSYEKL. CDR3 length equals 16 residues. V was clipped by 2 bases and J by 0 bases; unmatched bases: 6.